This T cell receptor beta chain was observed in a study of cytomegalovirus exposure and HLA in healthy donors. General study findings and limits: Overall, roughly 170 TCR beta chains were annotated as cytomegalovirus-associated. Previous analysis showed most TCR beta V segments were productive about 87% or about 30% of the time. With high specificity and sensitivity, the classifier reportedly diagnosed cytomegalovirus status. Available immune exposure information covered CMV serostatus only.

Amplification used 60 Vbeta primers and 13 Jbeta primers. Data came from immunoSEQ multiplex PCR; TCRdb stores just in-frame clones and leaves some out. The sample table sets out 90,000 to 100,000 clones. A note on this clone: What it binds is not known.

The CDR3 totals 13 residues. The germline V gene encodes CDR1 MNHNS and CDR2 SASEGT. This chain links TRBV6-1 with TRBJ2-5, with D possibly TRBD2 on 6 matching bases. The DNA end is more similar to TRBJ2-7, so the J call may be wrong. The origin of this receptor is a woman under 40 in good health and CMV-seronegative. The material sequenced was PBMCs. CDR3 sequence (DNA): TGTGCCAGCAACCCCATGGCGGGGTACGAGCAGTACTTC. Its translation is CASNPMAGYEQYF.